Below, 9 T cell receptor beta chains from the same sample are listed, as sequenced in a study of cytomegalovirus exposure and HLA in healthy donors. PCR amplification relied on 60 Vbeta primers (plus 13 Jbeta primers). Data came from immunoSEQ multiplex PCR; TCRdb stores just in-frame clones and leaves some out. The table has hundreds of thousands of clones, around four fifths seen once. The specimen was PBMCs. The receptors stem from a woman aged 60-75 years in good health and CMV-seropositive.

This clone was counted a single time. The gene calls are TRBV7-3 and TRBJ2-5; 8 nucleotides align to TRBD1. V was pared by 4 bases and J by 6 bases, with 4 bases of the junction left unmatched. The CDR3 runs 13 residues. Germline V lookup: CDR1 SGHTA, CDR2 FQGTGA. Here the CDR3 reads CASSYGQGQTQYF. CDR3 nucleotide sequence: TGTGCCAGCAGCTATGGACAGGGACAGACCCAGTACTTC.

CDR3 DNA: TGTGCCAGCAGCCCAAGCGGGGGGGCCGGGGAGACCCAGTACTTC. It specifies CASSPSGGAGETQYF. The rearrangement joins TRBV5-6 to TRBJ2-5; 10 nucleotides match TRBD2. Germline-derived CDR1 and CDR2 are SGHDT and YYEEEE. The CDR3 is made up of 15 amino acids. Germline trimming cut 4 bases from V and 5 bases from J; bases unmatched to any gene: 8.

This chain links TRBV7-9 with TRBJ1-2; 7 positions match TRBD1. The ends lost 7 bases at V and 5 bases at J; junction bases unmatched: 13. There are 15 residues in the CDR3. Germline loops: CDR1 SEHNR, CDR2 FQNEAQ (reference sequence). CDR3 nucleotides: TGTGCCAGCATTCCACCAGGGGGGCTGGGGTATGGCTACACCTTC. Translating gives CASIPPGGLGYGYTF.

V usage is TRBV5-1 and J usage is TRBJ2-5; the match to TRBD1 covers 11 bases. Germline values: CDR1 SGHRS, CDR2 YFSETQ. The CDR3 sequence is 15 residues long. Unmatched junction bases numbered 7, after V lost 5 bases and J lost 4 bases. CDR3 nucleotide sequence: TGCGCCAGCAGGTGGACAGGGGGCGTCGTAGAGACCCAGTACTTC. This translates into CASRWTGGVVETQYF.

The CDR3 DNA follows: TGTGCCAGCAGGTCGACAGGGGGCGGCTATGGCTACACCTTC. This codes for CASRSTGGGYGYTF. The rearrangement uses TRBV27 and TRBJ1-2; 10 nucleotides line up with TRBD1. The CDR3 spans 14 residues. Trimming at V came to 6 bases and at J to 4 bases, leaving 5 bases not matched to a gene. Germline-derived CDR1 and CDR2 are MNHEY and SMNVEV (reference sequence).

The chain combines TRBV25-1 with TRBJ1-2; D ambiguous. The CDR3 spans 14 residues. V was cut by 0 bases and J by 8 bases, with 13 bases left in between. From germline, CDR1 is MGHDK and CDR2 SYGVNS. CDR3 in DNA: TGTGCCAGCAGTGAATATGGGCAGTTAAGGGGCTACACCTTC. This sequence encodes CASSEYGQLRGYTF.

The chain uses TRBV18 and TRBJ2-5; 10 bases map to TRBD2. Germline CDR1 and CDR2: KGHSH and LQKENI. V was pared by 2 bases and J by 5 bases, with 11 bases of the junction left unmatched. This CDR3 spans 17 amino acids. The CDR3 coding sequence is TGTGCCAGCTCACCAACTAGCGGGACTTCCTTCGGGGAGACCCAGTACTTC. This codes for CASSPTSGTSFGETQYF.

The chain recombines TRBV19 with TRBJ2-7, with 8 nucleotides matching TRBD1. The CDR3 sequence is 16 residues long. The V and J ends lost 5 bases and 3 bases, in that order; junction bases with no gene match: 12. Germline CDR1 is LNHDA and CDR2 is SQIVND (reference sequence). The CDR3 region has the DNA TGTGCCAGTAGTTCCCCGACGGGACAGGTGAGCTACGAGCAGTACTTC. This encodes CASSSPTGQVSYEQYF. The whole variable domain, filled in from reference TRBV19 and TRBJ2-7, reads DGGITQSPKYLFRKEGQNVTLSCEQNLNHDAMYWYRQDPGQGLRLIYYSQIVNDFQKGDIAEGYSVSREKKESFPLTVTSAQKNPTAFYLCASSSPTGQVSYEQYFGPGTRLTVT.

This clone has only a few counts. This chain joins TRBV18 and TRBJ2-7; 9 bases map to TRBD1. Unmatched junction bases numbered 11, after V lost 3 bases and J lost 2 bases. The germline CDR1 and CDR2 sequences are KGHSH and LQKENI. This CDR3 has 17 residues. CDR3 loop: CASSPTPMGQGAYEQYF. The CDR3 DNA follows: TGTGCCAGCTCACCTACTCCTATGGGACAGGGAGCCTACGAGCAGTACTTC.